The T cell receptor beta chain described here comes from a study of cytomegalovirus exposure and HLA in healthy donors. Primers for the PCR totalled 60 Vbeta and 13 Jbeta. Here immunoSEQ multiplex PCR was the method, and the copy in TCRdb shows in-frame clones only, minus some. The repertoire holds over 150,000 clones, with over 75% as singletons. The source material was PBMCs. The receptor's source is a woman in her thirties in good health and CMV-seronegative.

CDR3 coding DNA: TGTGCCAGCAGCTTAGCCCTAGGTTTCCGTACCTACAATGAGCAGTTCTTC. This codes for CASSLALGFRTYNEQFF. The gene calls are TRBV7-2 and TRBJ2-1; D not certain. This CDR3 is 17 amino acids long. CDR1 and CDR2 from the germline V gene are SGHTA and FQGNSA. Trimming stripped 0 bases from V and 2 bases from J, with 14 bases between.